These 30 T cell receptor beta chains came from one sample sequenced in a study of early T cells in non-severe SARS-CoV-2 infection. TCRdb reanalysed the 5' RACE reads using MiXCR and keeps one entry per CDR3 protein. This table has about 97,000 distinct CDR3 sequences, 10% to 15% appearing once. The sequencing sample was made of whole blood. These receptors all stem from an adult who was a healthcare worker with PCR-confirmed SARS-CoV-2 infection or an uninfected control (not recorded which).

There are many counts of this clonotype. This chain joins TRBV5-4 and TRBJ1-2; D gene uncertain. Trimming pared 3 bases from V and 4 bases from J, leaving 13 bases between. The germline CDR1 and CDR2 sequences are SGHNT and YYREEE (reference sequence). The CDR3 sequence is 14 residues long. For the CDR3, the DNA is TGTGCCAGCAGCTCCCAGACGGGAGCCTATGGCTACACCTTC. Its protein is CASSSQTGAYGYTF. Complete variable domain (other parts from reference TRBV5-4 and TRBJ1-2): ETGVTQSPTHLIKTRGQQVTLRCSSQSGHNTVSWYQQALGQGPQFIFQYYREEENGRGNFPPRFSGLQFPNYSSELNVNALELDDSALYLCASSSQTGAYGYTFGSGTRLTVV.

Remarks on this clonotype: One junction end disagrees with the germline gene, perhaps due to a read error. The V gene is TRBV6-1, the J gene TRBJ2-2, with D tentatively TRBD2 (6 bases). The CDR3 has 20 residues. From germline, CDR1 is MNHNS and CDR2 SASEGT. CDR3 in amino acids: CASSVLGGGLPSFYHGEPFF. The CDR3 bases are TGTGCCAGCAGTGTACTGGGGGGTGGGCTGCCCTCCTTTTATCACGGGGAGCCGTTTTTT.

Ten or more counts support this clonotype. This chain links TRBV20-1 with TRBJ2-5; D perhaps matches TRBD2 (5 bases). The CDR3 has 12 amino acids. Germline CDR1 is DFQATT and CDR2 is SNEGSKA (reference sequence). Here the CDR3 DNA reads TGCAGCTGGACTCCGTACCAAGAGACCCAGTACTTC. Amino acids: CSWTPYQETQYF.

This clonotype was observed a handful of times. The V and J genes are TRBV20-1 and TRBJ2-1, with 11 bases fitting TRBD2. The CDR3 spans 13 residues. V was clipped by 1 base and J by 9 bases; unmatched bases: 2. From germline, CDR1 is DFQATT and CDR2 SNEGSKA (reference sequence). The DNA for the CDR3 is TGCAGTGCTAGAGGACTAGCGGGATTTGAGCAGTTCTTC. Translated, it gives CSARGLAGFEQFF.

V gene TRBV6-1 combines with J gene TRBJ2-5; 14 positions agree with TRBD2. The CDR3 runs to 15 residues. Trimming at V came to 5 bases and at J to 4 bases, leaving 3 bases not matched to a gene. Per the germline V gene, CDR1 is MNHNS and CDR2 is SASEGT. Written as DNA, the CDR3 is TGTGCCAGCAGTCGACTAGCGGGAGGGGTAGAGACCCAGTACTTC. This gives the protein CASSRLAGGVETQYF.

Comment on this clonotype: This may arise from a read error, as a much more abundant clone is one base away. This sequence joins TRBV7-2 and TRBJ1-2; perhaps TRBD1 as D (5 bases). This CDR3 has 14 residues. CDR1 and CDR2 from the germline V gene are SGHTA and FQGNSA. The CDR3 DNA is TGTGCCAACAGCTTGGGGCGGGATAACTATGGCTACACCTTC. Translating it yields CANSLGRDNYGYTF.

In its sample, this clonotype was seen many times. The chain recombines TRBV9 with TRBJ2-6; no firm D call. Per germline, CDR1 SGDLS and CDR2 YYNGEE. The V and J ends lost 0 bases and 0 bases respectively, with 4 bases between them. This CDR3 is built from 15 residues. CDR3 region: CASSVVASGANVLTF. CDR3 DNA sequence: TGTGCCAGCAGCGTAGTAGCCTCTGGGGCCAACGTCCTGACTTTC.

At least ten counts were recorded for this clonotype. The V and J genes are TRBV4-3 and TRBJ2-6; TRBD1 is a possible D gene (6 bases). In germline, CDR1 is LGHNA, CDR2 YSLEER. CDR3 length: 18 amino acids. The V end lost 0 bases, the J end lost 1 base, and 13 bases lay between the germline ends. CDR3 sequence reads: CASSQDDRPLSGANVLTF. For the CDR3, the DNA is TGCGCCAGCAGCCAAGATGACAGGCCCTTGTCTGGGGCCAACGTCCTGACTTTC.

This clonotype was observed a single time. The V gene is TRBV5-1, the J gene TRBJ2-1, with TRBD1 matching 7 bases. The V and J ends lost 8 bases and 4 bases, in that order; junction bases with no gene match: 12. The CDR3 runs 15 residues. Per germline, CDR1 SGHRS and CDR2 YFSETQ. The CDR3 DNA follows: TGCGCCAGTAGACGCACCGGGACAGCATACAATGAGCAGTTCTTC. This codes for CASRRTGTAYNEQFF.

The V call is TRBV5-1, the J call TRBJ2-7; D uncertain. Per the germline V gene, CDR1 is SGHRS and CDR2 is YFSETQ. V was pared by 3 bases and J by 6 bases, with 13 bases between. This CDR3 has 13 amino acids. CDR3 sequence (DNA): TGCGCCAGCAGCTGGGCTTCAGAACGCGAGCAGTACTTC. Translating gives CASSWASEREQYF.

This sequence joins TRBV10-3 and TRBJ1-5, with 10 bases that match TRBD1. With V trimmed by 6 bases and J by 4 bases, 3 bases remained unmatched. The V gene's germline CDR1 is ENHRY and CDR2 SYGVKD. The CDR3 consists of 14 residues. The CDR3 spells CAIRGQGNNQPQHF. The DNA for the CDR3 is TGTGCCATCAGGGGACAGGGGAATAATCAGCCCCAGCATTTT.

The V gene is TRBV6-2 or TRBV6-3, the J gene TRBJ2-3; D perhaps matches TRBD1 (6 bases). CDR1 and CDR2 (germline): MNHEY, SVGEGT. V dropped 6 bases and J dropped 9 bases, with 25 bases sitting between them. CDR3 length equals 16 residues. This chain's CDR3 is CASRSWGQGTIGTQYF. CDR3 nucleotides: TGTGCCAGCAGAAGCTGGGGCCAGGGGACAATAGGCACGCAGTATTTT.

V and J are TRBV6-2 or TRBV6-3 and TRBJ1-1; perhaps TRBD1 as D (5 bases). Germline CDR1 MNHEY, CDR2 SVGEGT. Trimming left V 5 bases short and J 1 base short, with 14 bases between. The CDR3 spans 15 residues. The CDR3 coding sequence is TGTGCCAGCAGTACTCGGGGCTTCCAGAACACTGAAGCTTTCTTT. This gives the protein CASSTRGFQNTEAFF.

The sample holds a few counts of this clonotype. V and J are TRBV21-1 and TRBJ1-6; TRBD1 is taken as the D call from the table, unchecked against the DNA. TRBV21-1 is designated a pseudogene. The CDR3 extends over 11 amino acids. The chain's CDR3 is CASSKPRDIHF. Here the CDR3 DNA reads TGTGCCAGCAGCAAGCCCAGGGACATCCACTTT.

In this sample, this clonotype turned up many times. This rearrangement joins TRBV4-3 to TRBJ1-2, with no clear D. CDR1 and CDR2 from the germline V gene are LGHNA and YSLEER. CDR3 length equals 16 residues. Trimming pared 0 bases from V and 4 bases from J, leaving 15 bases between. CDR3 region: CASSQDMLGQAYGYTF. The CDR3 bases are TGCGCCAGCAGCCAAGACATGTTAGGTCAGGCCTATGGCTACACCTTC.

This clonotype was seen more than once but under ten times. The V gene is TRBV18, the J gene TRBJ2-1; D gene uncertain. The germline V gene encodes CDR1 KGHSH and CDR2 LQKENI. The ends were cut back, 0 bases at V and 0 bases at J, with 15 bases in the middle. This CDR3 comprises 18 residues. This CDR3 reads CASSPPGWDLSSYNEQFF. The DNA for the CDR3 is TGTGCCAGCTCACCACCGGGGTGGGATTTGAGCTCCTACAATGAGCAGTTCTTC.

The rearrangement uses TRBV28 and TRBJ1-5, with D unclear. Germline CDR1 MDHEN, CDR2 SYDVKM. The CDR3 is 11 residues long. Deletions cut 4 bases from V and 7 bases from J, with 5 bases between. CDR3 sequence (DNA): TGTGCCAGCAGTTCATTACAGCCCCAGCATTTT. Translating gives CASSSLQPQHF.

The V gene is TRBV20-1, the J gene TRBJ2-1; tentative D call: TRBD2 (5 bases). In germline, CDR1 is DFQATT, CDR2 SNEGSKA (reference sequence). The CDR3 has 15 amino acids. V was cut by 3 bases and J by 5 bases, with 17 bases left in between. CDR3 loop: CSASALSAADNEQFF. For the CDR3, the DNA is TGCAGTGCTAGCGCCTTGTCGGCAGCGGACAATGAGCAGTTCTTC.

For the CDR3, the DNA is TGCAGCGTTGGGCGGTCCGAGGGGGAGCTGTTTTTT. Its protein product is CSVGRSEGELFF. The rearrangement joins TRBV29-1 to TRBJ2-2; no clear D. The length of the CDR3 is 12 residues. Germline V gives CDR1 SQVTM, CDR2 ANQGSEA. The ends were cut back, 4 bases at V and 8 bases at J, with 11 bases in the middle.

This clonotype was observed a few times. V and J are TRBV12-3 or TRBV12-4 and TRBJ2-1, with D possibly TRBD2 on 6 matching bases. The germline V and J ends were trimmed by 6 bases and 8 bases, with 11 bases remaining between them. The length of the CDR3 is 12 residues. CDR3 loop: CASRLWGDEQFF. Written as DNA, the CDR3 is TGTGCCAGCAGGCTCTGGGGGGATGAGCAGTTCTTC.

A few counts support this clonotype. The CDR3 coding sequence is TGTGCCTGGAGTCGAGGTGGCAGGGTGGACTACGAGCAGTACTTC. Its protein is CAWSRGGRVDYEQYF. The V gene is TRBV30, the J gene TRBJ2-7; D is perhaps TRBD1 (5 bases). Trimming removed 2 bases at V and 3 bases at J, with 17 bases between. CDR3 length: 15 residues. Per germline, CDR1 GTSNPN and CDR2 SVGIG (reference sequence).

The V call is TRBV7-2, the J call TRBJ1-4; D might be TRBD1 (6 bases). There are 15 residues in the CDR3. Looked up from germline, CDR1 is SGHTA and CDR2 is FQGNSA. V was trimmed by 5 bases and J by 8 bases, leaving 18 bases between them. The CDR3 nucleotides are TGTGCCAGCAGCCGAATCGGGACAAGAACGGAAAAACTGTTTTTT. Its translation is CASSRIGTRTEKLFF.

The chain carries TRBV20-1 and TRBJ1-2, with D tentatively TRBD1 (5 bases). This CDR3 spans 14 amino acids. Germline V lookup: CDR1 DFQATT, CDR2 SNEGSKA (reference sequence). V was trimmed by 1 base and J by 0 bases, leaving 9 bases between them. The CDR3 region is CSARGDSANYGYTF. The CDR3 DNA sequence: TGCAGTGCTAGAGGAGACAGTGCTAACTATGGCTACACCTTC.

This clonotype appeared a few times. The chain recombines TRBV7-9 with TRBJ1-6; D ambiguous. V dropped 2 bases and J dropped 8 bases, with 7 bases sitting between them. Germline values: CDR1 SEHNR, CDR2 FQNEAQ (reference sequence). The length of the CDR3 is 13 residues. This chain's CDR3 is CASSLSADSPLHF. The CDR3 bases are TGTGCCAGCAGCTTATCCGCTGATTCACCCCTCCACTTT.

This clonotype was observed a few times. The chain couples TRBV6-5 to TRBJ2-5; TRBD1 might be the D (5 bases). In germline, CDR1 is MNHEY, CDR2 SVGAGI. Trimming took 0 bases from V and 5 from J, leaving 13 bases between them. CDR3 length: 15 amino acids. The CDR3 region is CASSYSGLRGETQYF. DNA of the CDR3: TGTGCCAGCAGTTACTCTGGTCTAAGGGGTGAGACCCAGTACTTC.

The V call is TRBV29-1, the J call TRBJ2-7; D is ambiguous. Per the germline V gene, CDR1 is SQVTM and CDR2 is ANQGSEA. V lost 7 bases and J lost 6, with 7 bases in between. The CDR3 has 9 amino acids. The CDR3 DNA reads TGCAGCGCTAACGGCGAGCAGTACTTC. It specifies CSANGEQYF.

The chain recombines TRBV12-3 or TRBV12-4 with TRBJ1-1; D unclear. The CDR3 loop spans 13 amino acids. The V and J ends lost 3 bases and 1 base respectively, with 6 bases between them. The CDR3 region has the DNA TGTGCCAGCAGTTTCCGGGCGAACACTGAAGCTTTCTTT. Translation gives CASSFRANTEAFF.

The gene calls are TRBV20-1 and TRBJ2-1; 8 positions agree with TRBD2. Unmatched junction bases numbered 2, after V lost 3 bases and J lost 4 bases. This CDR3 comprises 13 residues. The germline gives CDR1 DFQATT, CDR2 SNEGSKA (reference sequence). The DNA for the CDR3 is TGCAGTGCTAGGCGGGGGGTATACAATGAGCAGTTCTTC. It translates to CSARRGVYNEQFF.

This clonotype was counted between two and nine times. The chain uses TRBV14 and TRBJ2-7; D not certain. Between the trimmed V and J ends, which lost 10 bases and 6 bases, there was a span of 19 bases. Germline-derived CDR1 and CDR2 are SGHDN and FVKESK. The length of the CDR3 is 13 residues. The CDR3 reads CATSVQAPSEQYF. In DNA, the CDR3 is TGTGCCACCTCCGTTCAGGCTCCGAGCGAGCAGTACTTC. The full variable domain, its missing parts supplied by reference TRBV14 and TRBJ2-7, is EAGVTQFPSHSVIEKGQTVTLRCDPISGHDNLYWYRRVMGKEIKFLLHFVKESKQDESGMPNNRFLAERTGGTYSTLKVQPAELEDSGVYFCATSVQAPSEQYFGPGTRLTVT.

With regard to this clonotype: A much larger clone lies one base from this, so it may be a read error. This chain uses TRBV18 with TRBJ2-4, with 11 bases aligning to TRBD2. This CDR3 is built from 16 residues. The germline V gene encodes CDR1 KGHSH and CDR2 LQKENI. CDR3: CASTPQGTSGRNIQYF. For the CDR3, the DNA is TGTGCCAGCACACCACAGGGAACTAGCGGGAGAAACATTCAGTACTTC.